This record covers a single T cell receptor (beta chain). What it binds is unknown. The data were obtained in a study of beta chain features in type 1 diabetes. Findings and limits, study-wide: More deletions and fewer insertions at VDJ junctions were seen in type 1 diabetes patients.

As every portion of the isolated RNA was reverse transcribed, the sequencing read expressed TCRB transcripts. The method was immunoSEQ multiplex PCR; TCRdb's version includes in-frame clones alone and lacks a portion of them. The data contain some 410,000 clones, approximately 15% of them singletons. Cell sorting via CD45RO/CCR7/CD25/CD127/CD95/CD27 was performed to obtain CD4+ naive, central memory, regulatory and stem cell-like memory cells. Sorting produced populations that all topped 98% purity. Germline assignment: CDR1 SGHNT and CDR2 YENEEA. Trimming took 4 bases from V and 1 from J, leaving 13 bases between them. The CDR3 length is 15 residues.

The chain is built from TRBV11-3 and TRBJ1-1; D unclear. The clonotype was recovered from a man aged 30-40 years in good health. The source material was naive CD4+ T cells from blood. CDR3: CASSSPKTGNTEAFF. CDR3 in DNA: TGTGCCAGCAGCTCCCCTAAGACGGGGAACACTGAAGCTTTCTTT. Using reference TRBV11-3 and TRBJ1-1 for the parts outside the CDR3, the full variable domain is EAGVVQSPRYKIIEKKQPVAFWCNPISGHNTLYWYLQNLGQGPELLIRYENEEAVDDSQLPKDRFSAERLKGVDSTLKIQPAELGDSAVYLCASSSPKTGNTEAFFGQGTRLTVV.